This T cell receptor (beta chain) was retrieved from a study of T cells after yellow fever vaccination. Study-wide results and caveats: CD4 and CD8 compartments shared a small share of clonotypes, likely from convergent recombination.

CDR1 SQVTM and CDR2 ANQGSEA come from the germline V gene. The CDR3 runs to 14 residues. V gave up 8 bases and J gave up 0 bases; unmatched junction bases: 7. In this sample, this clonotype turned up a few times. Its antigen remains unidentified. From the 5' RACE reads, TCRdb called clonotypes with MiXCR, one entry per CDR3 protein. The sample has roughly 500,000 distinct CDR3 sequences, roughly 21% seen once; the top ten hold roughly an eighth. This chain connects TRBV29-1 to TRBJ2-1, with 7 bases fitting TRBD1. The sample consisted of PBMCs, taken 15 days after the yellow fever booster vaccination. The origin of this receptor is a man aged 30 to 45 who received the YFV17D yellow fever vaccine. Here the CDR3 reads CSLRQGNSYNEQFF. Here the CDR3 DNA reads TGCAGCTTACGACAGGGCAACTCCTACAATGAGCAGTTCTTC.